The subject of this entry is one T cell receptor (beta chain). The repertoire was sequenced with immunoSEQ multiplex PCR; TCRdb's copy has only in-frame clones and lacks some. The data contain 120,000 to 150,000 clones, approximately 88% of them singletons. This sample stems from a study of T cell responses to AZD1222 COVID-19 vaccine. The V end lost 3 bases, the J end lost 1 base, and 9 bases lay between the germline ends. CDR1 is SGHTA and CDR2 is FQGNSA in the germline V gene. The CDR3 sequence is 15 residues long. The chain joins TRBV7-2 to TRBJ2-2, with D unclear. The clonotype comes from an adult in good health. The sequenced sample was peripheral blood, obtained on day 0 of MenACWY control vaccination. The CDR3 DNA sequence: TGTGCCAGCAGCTTTAAGAGGCAGAACACCGGGGAGCTGTTTTTT. It translates to CASSFKRQNTGELFF.